Below, 19 T cell receptor beta chains from the same sample are listed, as sequenced in a study of response to subunit inactivated influenza vaccine (dated by TCRdb to 2016 to 2019). Libraries were made using RT-PCR. Sequencing was performed on an Illumina HiSeq 2500. TCRdb handled the public reads itself, with Q25 trimming in fastp and clone calling in MiXCR, and kept productive beta chains. Each CDR3 protein gets just one entry, which takes the most common genes and DNA from the rows behind it. The sample has 450,000 to 700,000 distinct CDR3 sequences on record, 14% of them singletons. The ten largest clones capture over 8.5% of the sample. This specimen was PBMCs from blood, taken about 13 days after vaccination. These receptors all stem from a man aged 45-65 years who received an inactivated influenza vaccine. Donor details come from another sample of the same person, matched by shared clones.

The chain uses TRBV4-3 and TRBJ2-1; 14 bases map to TRBD2. The J segment lost 6 bases and the V segment lost 1 base, leaving 5 bases of the junction unmatched. This CDR3 has 17 amino acids. The germline V gene encodes CDR1 LGHNA and CDR2 YSLEER. The CDR3 sequence: CASSQGGTSGGGNEQFF. CDR3 nucleotide sequence: TGCGCCAGCAGCCAAGGAGGGACTAGCGGGGGAGGCAATGAGCAGTTCTTC.

This chain links TRBV4-2 with TRBJ2-3, with 10 positions matching TRBD2. The ends lost 4 bases at V and 5 bases at J; junction bases unmatched: 3. Per germline, CDR1 LGHNA and CDR2 YNFKEQ. The length of the CDR3 is 14 residues. The CDR3 sequence is CASSPGTSEDTQYF. CDR3 nucleotides: TGTGCCAGCAGCCCGGGGACTAGCGAAGATACGCAGTATTTT.

This rearrangement joins TRBV4-3 to TRBJ2-4, with 11 bases fitting TRBD2. Germline V lookup: CDR1 LGHNA, CDR2 YSLEER. CDR3 length: 17 residues. The ends lost 3 bases at V and 0 bases at J; junction bases unmatched: 4. The CDR3 loop reads CASSHSGLAGAKNIQYF. The CDR3 DNA is TGCGCCAGCAGCCACTCTGGACTAGCGGGAGCCAAAAACATTCAGTACTTC.

The chain uses TRBV7-8 and TRBJ2-3; the D gene is possibly TRBD2 (6 bases). From germline, CDR1 is SGHVS and CDR2 FQNEAQ. The ends were cut back, 6 bases at V and 3 bases at J, with 19 bases in the middle. The CDR3 is 16 residues long. The CDR3 sequence is CASSLRRGRTTDTQYF. The DNA for the CDR3 is TGTGCCAGCAGTCTCAGGCGGGGACGGACAACAGATACGCAGTATTTT. Looking up the rest from reference TRBV7-8 and TRBJ2-3 gives the full variable domain: GAGVSQSPRYKVAKRGQDVALRCDPISGHVSLFWYQQALGQGPEFLTYFQNEAQLDKSGLPSDRFFAERPEGSVSTLKIQRTQQEDSAVYLCASSLRRGRTTDTQYFGPGTRLTVL.

The table lists this clonotype with a few counts. The gene calls are TRBV27 and TRBJ1-1; no firm D call. Trimming cost V 5 bases and J 1 base, with 14 bases left between them. This CDR3 region has 15 residues. In germline, CDR1 is MNHEY, CDR2 SMNVEV (reference sequence). DNA for the CDR3: TGTGCCAGCAGTGGCCAACATCGGGAGAACACTGAAGCTTTCTTT. Translating it yields CASSGQHRENTEAFF.

V is TRBV6-2 or TRBV6-3 and J is TRBJ2-7; possible D gene TRBD2, 6 bases. Trimming removed 5 bases at V and 4 bases at J, with 15 bases between. Per germline, CDR1 MNHEY and CDR2 SVGEGT. This CDR3 has 14 amino acids. Here the CDR3 DNA reads TGTGCCAGCAGTCCCGCCGGGACTGAGTACGAGCAGTACTTC. Encoded protein: CASSPAGTEYEQYF.

A few counts support this clonotype. This chain joins TRBV5-8 and TRBJ2-3, with a possible D match to TRBD1 (5 bases). CDR3 length equals 15 residues. Germline V gene sequence: CDR1 SGHTS, CDR2 YDEGEE. Trimming cost V 0 bases and J 4 bases, with 12 bases left between them. The CDR3 DNA follows: TGTGCCAGCAGCTTGGGACAGCTCTTCGCAGATACGCAGTATTTT. Its protein product is CASSLGQLFADTQYF.

Many counts were recorded for this clonotype. This chain uses TRBV7-3 with TRBJ2-3; D is possibly TRBD2 (5 bases). The CDR3 has 14 residues. V lost 6 bases to trimming and J lost 0 bases, with 10 bases between them. Germline-derived CDR1 and CDR2 are SGHTA and FQGTGA. CDR3 sequence (DNA): TGTGCCAGCAGTCCCGGGATTAGCACAGATACGCAGTATTTT. As protein: CASSPGISTDTQYF.

This sequence joins TRBV29-1 and TRBJ2-3; the D is unclear. With 5 bases removed from V and 0 bases from J, the gap between germline ends came to 12 bases. This CDR3 is 14 amino acids long. Germline CDR1 and CDR2: SQVTM and ANQGSEA. The CDR3 spells CSVTYSASTDTQYF. CDR3 in DNA: TGCAGCGTTACTTACTCGGCTAGCACAGATACGCAGTATTTT.

The chain combines TRBV27 with TRBJ2-3; no definite D call. V gave up 4 bases and J gave up 4 bases, with 12 bases separating them. The CDR3 contains 14 residues. Germline lookup yields CDR1 MNHEY and CDR2 SMNVEV (reference sequence). The CDR3 loop reads CASSSALSADTQYF. Here the CDR3 DNA reads TGTGCCAGCAGTTCCGCGCTCTCTGCAGATACGCAGTATTTT.

This clonotype was seen at least ten times. The chain joins TRBV20-1 to TRBJ2-1; D possibly corresponds to TRBD1 (5 bases). CDR1 is DFQATT and CDR2 is SNEGSKA in the germline V gene (reference sequence). The CDR3 loop spans 12 amino acids. With 7 bases removed from V and 7 bases from J, the gap between germline ends came to 14 bases. CDR3 DNA: TGCAGTGTCCTCCTCCAGGGTAATGAGCAGTTCTTC. It is translated as CSVLLQGNEQFF.

This rearrangement joins TRBV20-1 to TRBJ1-1; the D gene is possibly TRBD1 (5 bases). CDR3 length equals 12 residues. CDR1 and CDR2 (germline): DFQATT, SNEGSKA (reference sequence). With 3 bases removed from V and 7 bases from J, the gap between germline ends came to 12 bases. The CDR3 loop reads CSARGGTFEAFF. The DNA for the CDR3 is TGCAGTGCTAGGGGGGGGACTTTTGAAGCTTTCTTT.

The genes are TRBV18 and TRBJ2-3; D might be TRBD2 (6 bases). The CDR3 runs to 17 residues. CDR1 is KGHSH and CDR2 is LQKENI in the germline V gene. V was shortened by 2 bases and J by 1 base, with 16 bases between the two germline ends. CDR3 amino acids: CASSPMRGREGTDTQYF. CDR3 in DNA: TGTGCCAGCTCACCAATGCGCGGCAGGGAGGGCACAGATACGCAGTATTTT.

This clonotype appeared a few times. The rearrangement links TRBV15 to TRBJ2-3; no firm D call. The V gene lost 4 bases and the J gene lost 2 bases, with 22 bases spanning the gap. Looked up from germline, CDR1 is LNHNV and CDR2 is YYDKDF (reference sequence). CDR3 length equals 18 residues. CDR3 sequence (DNA): TGTGCCACCAGCACCATCTACGTTACCTATCCCTCCACAGATACGCAGTATTTT. Translating gives CATSTIYVTYPSTDTQYF.

The chain is built from TRBV5-6 and TRBJ1-1; 10 positions match TRBD1. The CDR3 sequence is 17 residues long. Germline V lookup: CDR1 SGHDT, CDR2 YYEEEE. With 0 bases clipped from V and 6 bases from J, the junction kept 11 bases outside the gene matches. CDR3 in DNA: TGTGCCAGCAGCTTGGCCCCGGGACAGGGGAATTTCGCTGAAGCTTTCTTT. Its translation is CASSLAPGQGNFAEAFF.

This clonotype came up a few times. This rearrangement joins TRBV12-3 or TRBV12-4 to TRBJ2-7; TRBD2 aligns across 16 bases. V shed 4 bases and J 4 bases; nucleotides not matched to a gene: 10. The length of the CDR3 is 18 residues. CDR3 protein: CASSSGLAGGYFRYEQYF. The CDR3 nucleotides are TGTGCCAGCAGTTCGGGACTAGCGGGGGGGTATTTCCGATACGAGCAGTACTTC.

This sequence joins TRBV12-3 or TRBV12-4 and TRBJ1-3; D remains ambiguous. Trimming pared 4 bases from V and 4 bases from J, leaving 11 bases between. The CDR3 contains 14 residues. The CDR3 nucleotides are TGTGCCAGCAGTTCAAACGTTGCCGGAAACACCATATATTTT. Translated: CASSSNVAGNTIYF.

The table lists this clonotype with a few counts. This rearrangement joins TRBV5-1 to TRBJ1-6, with D maybe TRBD1 (5 bases). Trimming stripped 5 bases from V and 7 bases from J, with 16 bases between. Per the germline V gene, CDR1 is SGHRS and CDR2 is YFSETQ. CDR3 length: 15 amino acids. CDR3 DNA sequence: TGCGCCAGCAGTCCCGAGGGGCATCGGAATTCACCCCTCCACTTT. Amino acids: CASSPEGHRNSPLHF.

This clonotype has only a few counts. The rearrangement uses TRBV5-6 and TRBJ2-7; 10 bases agree with TRBD1. This CDR3 has 16 residues. Germline-derived CDR1 and CDR2 are SGHDT and YYEEEE. The J segment lost 2 bases and the V segment lost 4 bases, leaving 9 bases of the junction unmatched. CDR3 sequence (DNA): TGTGCCAGCAGCAACCTTCGACAGGGGGCCGCCTACGAGCAGTACTTC. This translates into CASSNLRQGAAYEQYF.